Listed below are T cell receptor beta chains from one sample, sequenced in a study of regulatory T cells in long-lasting Graves disease. TCRdb called the multiplex PCR reads again in MiXCR, with one record for every CDR3 protein. The table lists about 540,000 distinct CDR3 sequences, approximately 13% of them singletons. The same specimen was also included in a second study, on T cells in Graves' hyperthyroidism and ophthalmopathy.

The sequences come from peripheral blood mononuclear cells (PBMCs), collected at new diagnosis, from a patient treated with antithyroid drugs. The source is a man between 25 and 39 years old with Graves disease. Both conserved end residues are part of each CDR3. D genes are given only for firm matches. The listing skips clone size in some rows; elsewhere it reads once, few, many or a size class.

NA	TRBV27	TRBJ2-5	many	CASGWLPETQYF	TGTGCCAGCGGTTGGCTTCCAGAGACCCAGTACTTC
TRBD2	TRBV7-9	TRBJ2-3	NA	CASSLVLAGAADTQYF	TGTGCCAGCAGCTTGGTTTTAGCGGGAGCGGCAGATACGCAGTATTTT
TRBD1	TRBV7-8	TRBJ2-7	many	CASSFRPGQPYEQYF	TGTGCCAGCAGCTTTAGACCGGGACAGCCCTACGAGCAGTACTTC
TRBD1	TRBV12-3/TRBV12-4	TRBJ2-4	many	CASSPRQGSSKNIQYF	TGTGCCAGCAGTCCGAGACAGGGGAGCAGCAAAAACATTCAGTACTTC
NA	TRBV19	TRBJ1-2	few	CASSMVAYGYTF	TGTGCCAGTAGTATGGTAGCCTATGGCTACACCTTC
TRBD2	TRBV6-2/TRBV6-3	TRBJ2-1	many	CASRWLREPPEQFF	TGTGCCAGCAGGTGGTTGCGGGAGCCACCTGAGCAGTTCTTC
NA	TRBV27	TRBJ1-4	many	CASSLQPQGVGEKLFF	TGTGCCAGCAGTCTACAACCACAGGGCGTTGGGGAAAAACTGTTTTTT
NA	TRBV6-2/TRBV6-3	TRBJ2-7	few	CASSDEGRRVYF	TGTGCCAGCAGTGATGAGGGGCGCAGGGTGTACTTC
NA	TRBV6-4	TRBJ1-5	few	CASKSGKQPQHF	TGTGCCAGCAAATCGGGGAAACAGCCCCAGCATTTT
NA	TRBV27	TRBJ1-2	many	CASSLGGFYGYTF	TGTGCCAGCAGTTTAGGGGGATTCTATGGCTACACCTTC
NA	TRBV6-1	TRBJ2-1	NA	CASRFIKPEQFF	TGTGCCAGCAGATTCATTAAGCCCGAGCAGTTCTTC
TRBD2	TRBV20-1	TRBJ2-3	NA	CSATKSGRAYTQYF	TGCAGTGCTACCAAGAGCGGGAGGGCATATACGCAGTATTTT
NA	TRBV13	TRBJ2-3	NA	CASSIRTGTTADTQYF	TGTGCCAGCAGCATACGCACCGGGACAACCGCAGATACGCAGTATTTT
NA	TRBV27	TRBJ2-5	many	CASSLQIQETQYF	TGTGCCAGCAGTTTACAGATCCAAGAGACCCAGTACTTC
NA	TRBV12-3/TRBV12-4	TRBJ1-1	many	CASNSPWGDTEAFF	TGTGCCAGCAACTCCCCCTGGGGGGACACTGAAGCTTTCTTT
TRBD2	TRBV12-3/TRBV12-4	TRBJ2-3	medium-sized	CASELAASTDTQYF	TGTGCCAGCGAACTAGCGGCTAGCACAGATACGCAGTATTTT
TRBD2	TRBV7-2	TRBJ2-7	many	CASSFSGSTYEQYF	TGTGCCAGCAGTTTTAGCGGGAGTACCTACGAGCAGTACTTC
TRBD1	TRBV20-1	TRBJ1-1	many	CSAQGQLNTEAFF	TGCAGTGCCCAGGGACAGTTGAACACTGAAGCTTTCTTT
NA	TRBV6-1	TRBJ1-5	NA	CASQGPLQGPQHF	TGTGCCAGCCAAGGGCCCCTACAGGGGCCCCAGCATTTT
NA	TRBV7-6	TRBJ1-1	NA	CASSASSKGTEALF	TGTGCCAGCAGCGCCTCCAGTAAAGGGACTGAAGCTCTCTTT
NA	TRBV7-3	TRBJ2-3	many	CASSQSGSTDTQYF	TGTGCCAGCAGTCAGAGCGGGTCCACAGATACGCAGTATTTT
TRBD1	TRBV7-2	TRBJ2-5	few	CASISRGTGRETQYF	TGTGCCAGCATCTCCCGAGGGACAGGGAGGGAGACCCAGTACTTC
NA	TRBV5-1	TRBJ2-1	NA	CASRGWSSYNEQFF	TGCGCCAGCAGAGGATGGAGCTCCTACAATGAGCAGTTCTTC
NA	TRBV27	TRBJ2-1	few	CASSPRTLNSYNEQFF	TGTGCCAGCAGTCCCCGGACCCTAAACTCCTACAATGAGCAGTTCTTC
NA	TRBV20-1	TRBJ1-5	many	CSARSVGGYGNQPQHF	TGCAGTGCTAGATCGGTAGGAGGGTACGGCAATCAGCCCCAGCATTTT
NA	TRBV2	TRBJ1-5	many	CASSTRSNQPQHF	TGTGCCAGCAGTACCAGGTCCAATCAGCCCCAGCATTTT
NA	TRBV29-1	TRBJ2-5	many	CSVTQRVYQETQYF	TGCAGCGTTACCCAGCGGGTCTACCAAGAGACCCAGTACTTC
TRBD1	TRBV5-1	TRBJ1-2	few	CASSSGTGVGYTF	TGCGCCAGCAGCTCCGGGACAGGGGTCGGCTACACCTTC
NA	TRBV20-1	TRBJ2-1	many	CSAWKGGLGYNEQFF	TGCAGTGCGTGGAAAGGAGGGCTGGGCTACAATGAGCAGTTCTTC
NA	TRBV29-1	TRBJ2-2	many	CSGLQGSAGELFF	TGCAGCGGATTACAGGGTTCAGCCGGGGAGCTGTTTTTT
NA	TRBV12-3/TRBV12-4	TRBJ1-5	many	CASSLGSSGQPQHF	TGTGCCAGCAGTTTAGGGTCTTCAGGTCAGCCCCAGCATTTT
NA	TRBV7-9	TRBJ2-7	NA	CASSLGHGGFNYEQYF	TGTGCCAGCAGCTTAGGTCACGGGGGCTTCAACTACGAGCAGTACTTC
NA	TRBV7-2	TRBJ2-7	many	CASSLNHPRQDTYEQYF	TGTGCCAGCAGCTTAAACCATCCGAGACAGGACACCTACGAGCAGTACTTC
NA	TRBV6-1	TRBJ2-2	many	CASSEALLSLGTGELFF	TGTGCCAGCAGTGAAGCGCTTCTGAGTCTGGGCACCGGGGAGCTGTTTTTT
NA	TRBV24-1	TRBJ1-4	few	CATSDPRGDPNEKLFF	TGTGCCACCAGTGATCCGAGAGGGGATCCTAATGAAAAACTGTTTTTT
TRBD2	TRBV7-2	TRBJ2-7	once	CASSLSVTSGAKRAEQYF	TGTGCCAGCAGCTTATCTGTGACTAGCGGGGCGAAACGTGCCGAGCAGTACTTC
NA	TRBV6-2/TRBV6-3	TRBJ2-1	NA	CASNWTWRDEQFF	TGTGCCAGCAATTGGACTTGGCGGGATGAGCAGTTCTTC
NA	TRBV2	TRBJ1-5	many	CASSGSWNQPQHF	TGTGCCAGCAGTGGGTCCTGGAATCAGCCCCAGCATTTT
NA	TRBV28	TRBJ1-2	many	CASSLGYRYPQRGYTF	TGTGCCAGCAGTTTAGGCTACAGATACCCTCAGAGGGGCTACACCTTC
TRBD2	TRBV27	TRBJ2-1	few	CASSRSSGNYNGQFF	TGTGCCAGCAGCCGGTCTAGCGGGAACTACAATGGGCAGTTCTTC